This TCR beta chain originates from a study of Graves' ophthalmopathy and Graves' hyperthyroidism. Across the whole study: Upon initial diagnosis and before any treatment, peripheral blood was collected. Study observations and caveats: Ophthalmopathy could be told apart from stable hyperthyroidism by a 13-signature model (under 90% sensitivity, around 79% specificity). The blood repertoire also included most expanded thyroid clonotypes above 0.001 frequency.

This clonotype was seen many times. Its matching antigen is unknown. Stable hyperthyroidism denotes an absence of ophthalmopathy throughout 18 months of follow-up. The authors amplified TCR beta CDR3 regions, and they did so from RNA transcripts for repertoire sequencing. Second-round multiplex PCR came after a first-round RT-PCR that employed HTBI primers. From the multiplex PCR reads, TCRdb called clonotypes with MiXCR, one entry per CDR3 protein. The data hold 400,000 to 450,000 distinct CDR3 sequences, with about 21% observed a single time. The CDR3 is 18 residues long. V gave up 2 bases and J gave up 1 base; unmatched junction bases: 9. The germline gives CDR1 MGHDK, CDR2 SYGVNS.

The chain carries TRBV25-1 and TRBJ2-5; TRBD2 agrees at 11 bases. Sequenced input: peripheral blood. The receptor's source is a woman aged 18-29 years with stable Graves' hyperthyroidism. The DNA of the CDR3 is TGTGCCAGCAGTGAACCCCTGGACGGGACTAGCGGCCAAGAGACCCAGTACTTC. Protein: CASSEPLDGTSGQETQYF.